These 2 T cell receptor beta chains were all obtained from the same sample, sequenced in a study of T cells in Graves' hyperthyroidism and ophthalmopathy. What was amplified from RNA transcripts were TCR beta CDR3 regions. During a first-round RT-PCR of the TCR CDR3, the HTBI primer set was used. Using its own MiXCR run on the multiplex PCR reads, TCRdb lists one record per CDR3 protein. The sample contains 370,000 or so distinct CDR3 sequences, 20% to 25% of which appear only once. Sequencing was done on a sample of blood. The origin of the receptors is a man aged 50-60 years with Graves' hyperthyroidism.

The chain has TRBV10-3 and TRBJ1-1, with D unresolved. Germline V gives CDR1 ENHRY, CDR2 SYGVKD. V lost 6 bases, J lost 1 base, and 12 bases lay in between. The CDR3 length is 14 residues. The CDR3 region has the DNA TGTGCCATCAGAGCCGACGGAGGGAACACTGAAGCTTTCTTT. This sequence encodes CAIRADGGNTEAFF.

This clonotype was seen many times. CDR3 DNA sequence: TGTGCCAGCAGCGGCGGGGGTGCAGATACGCAGTATTTT. Its translation is CASSGGGADTQYF. This chain joins TRBV11-2 and TRBJ2-3; the match to TRBD2 covers 7 bases. CDR1 and CDR2 from the germline V gene are SGHAT and FQNNGV. V was pared by 5 bases and J by 4 bases, with 3 bases of the junction left unmatched. The CDR3 is 13 amino acids.